The 25 T cell receptor beta chains below all came from one sample that was sequenced in a study of blood T cell repertoires in COVID-19. Generated by immunoSEQ multiplex PCR, the TCRdb table keeps only in-frame clones and is missing some. The table lists roughly 220,000 clones, roughly 89% of them singletons, with about 15% in the top ten. The material sequenced was PBMCs or T cells enriched from blood (not recorded which). The receptors derive from a man between 25 and 39 years old who had been exposed to COVID-19.

The chain carries TRBV10-2 and TRBJ2-5; 8 nucleotides agree with TRBD2. The V gene's germline CDR1 is WSHSY and CDR2 SAAADI. V was clipped by 8 bases and J by 7 bases; unmatched bases: 6. This CDR3 is built from 12 residues. The CDR3 here is CASRGLAGTQYF. In nucleotides, the CDR3 is TGCGCCAGCCGCGGGCTAGCGGGGACCCAGTACTTC.

The gene calls are TRBV5-4 and TRBJ2-1; D possibly corresponds to TRBD2 (6 bases). The CDR3 length is 16 residues. Trimming removed 3 bases at V and 1 base at J, with 14 bases between. Germline V gene lookup returns CDR1 SGHNT and CDR2 YYREEE (reference sequence). CDR3 residues: CASSSRGSGSYNEQFF. Written as DNA, the CDR3 is TGTGCCAGCAGCTCCCGGGGTAGCGGATCCTACAATGAGCAGTTCTTC.

The chain carries TRBV5-1 and TRBJ2-7; a weak D match, TRBD1 (6 bases). Trimming pared 0 bases from V and 0 bases from J, leaving 7 bases between. Germline V gene lookup returns CDR1 SGHRS and CDR2 YFSETQ. The CDR3 has 14 residues. The CDR3 loop is CASSLGTVSYEQYF. The CDR3 DNA reads as TGCGCCAGCAGCTTGGGGACAGTCTCCTACGAGCAGTACTTC.

The genes are TRBV6-1 and TRBJ2-2; 9 nucleotides align to TRBD2. Germline V lookup: CDR1 MNHNS, CDR2 SASEGT. The CDR3 loop spans 18 amino acids. The V and J ends lost 3 bases and 5 bases, in that order; junction bases with no gene match: 13. The CDR3 nucleotides are TGTGCCAGCAGTGATAAGCGGGGGGCCGGAACTATGACCGGGGAGCTGTTTTTT. Translation gives CASSDKRGAGTMTGELFF.

This chain connects TRBV30 to TRBJ1-1, with 10 positions matching TRBD1. V lost 5 bases, J lost 5 bases, and 2 bases stayed unmatched. CDR1 and CDR2 from the germline V gene are GTSNPN and SVGIG (reference sequence). This CDR3 comprises 12 residues. This chain's CDR3 is CAWGQGETEAFF. CDR3 DNA: TGTGCCTGGGGACAGGGGGAGACTGAAGCTTTCTTT.

The chain has TRBV7-8 and TRBJ1-5; D gene uncertain. Germline lookup yields CDR1 SGHVS and CDR2 FQNEAQ. V was trimmed by 0 bases and J by 8 bases, leaving 11 bases between them. This CDR3 is 14 amino acids long. The CDR3 is CASSLAPREEPQHF. CDR3 nucleotides: TGTGCCAGCAGCTTAGCGCCCCGGGAGGAGCCCCAGCATTTT.

The chain employs TRBV20-1 and TRBJ1-1; D possibly corresponds to TRBD1 (6 bases). V shed 3 bases and J shed 9 bases, with 11 bases lying between them. The CDR3 is made up of 11 amino acids. The germline V gene encodes CDR1 DFQATT and CDR2 SNEGSKA (reference sequence). The DNA for the CDR3 is TGCAGTGCTAGGGACAGATTCAAAGCTTTCTTT. It is translated as CSARDRFKAFF.

The chain joins TRBV30 to TRBJ2-1; 7 nucleotides align to TRBD1. The CDR3 runs 10 residues. V was clipped by 2 bases and J by 15 bases; unmatched bases: 4. Germline loops: CDR1 GTSNPN, CDR2 SVGIG (reference sequence). The CDR3 sequence is CAWSRGQRFF. The DNA for the CDR3 is TGTGCCTGGAGTAGGGGGCAACGGTTCTTC.

The chain carries TRBV6-5 and TRBJ1-1, with TRBD1 identical over 7 bases. The trim removed 6 bases at V and 1 base at J, leaving 8 bases unmatched. CDR1 is MNHEY and CDR2 is SVGAGI in the germline V gene. This CDR3 has 15 residues. CDR3 sequence: CASRTGTASNTEAFF. The CDR3 DNA reads TGTGCCAGCAGGACGGGGACAGCGTCGAACACTGAAGCTTTCTTT.

The V call is TRBV6-5, the J call TRBJ2-7, with 10 nucleotides matching TRBD2. The CDR3 covers 14 residues. V was clipped by 7 bases and J by 6 bases; unmatched bases: 9. Looked up from germline, CDR1 is MNHEY and CDR2 is SVGAGI. CDR3 bases: TGTGCCAGCAAGCCCAGCGGGGGGGCCTTCGAGCAGTACTTC. It codes for CASKPSGGAFEQYF.

The J gene is TRBJ1-6, the V gene TRBV4-2, with D possibly being TRBD1 (5 bases). The CDR3 length is 15 residues. CDR1 LGHNA and CDR2 YNFKEQ come from the germline V gene. Trimming left V 6 bases short and J 4 bases short, with 13 bases between. The CDR3 sequence: CASSTGGVYNSPLHF. The CDR3 DNA is TGTGCCAGCAGTACAGGAGGGGTATATAATTCACCCCTCCACTTT.

This chain connects TRBV5-4 to TRBJ2-3, with 9 nucleotides matching TRBD1. Germline V CDR1 and CDR2: SGHNT, YYREEE (reference sequence). The V and J ends lost 5 bases and 4 bases, in that order; junction bases with no gene match: 11. This CDR3 has 16 residues. The CDR3 nucleotides are TGTGCCAGCAGTCCCGGGACAGGGATTCGGGCAGATACGCAGTATTTT. It codes for CASSPGTGIRADTQYF. Looking up the rest from reference TRBV5-4 and TRBJ2-3 gives the full variable domain: ETGVTQSPTHLIKTRGQQVTLRCSSQSGHNTVSWYQQALGQGPQFIFQYYREEENGRGNFPPRFSGLQFPNYSSELNVNALELDDSALYLCASSPGTGIRADTQYFGPGTRLTVL.

Here the CDR3 DNA reads TGTGCCAGCAGCTTAAACAGGGGGCAGGGGTTGAACACTGAAGCTTTCTTT. Protein: CASSLNRGQGLNTEAFF. The rearrangement uses TRBV7-2 and TRBJ1-1, with TRBD1 matching 9 bases. The germline V gene has CDR1 SGHTA and CDR2 FQGNSA. The CDR3 runs 17 residues. V shed 2 bases, J shed 0 bases, and the junction held 7 bases outside the gene matches.

In DNA form, the CDR3 reads TGTGCCAGCAGTTTAGCCTCTAATCAGCCCCAGCATTTT. Encoded protein: CASSLASNQPQHF. The rearrangement uses TRBV6-2 or TRBV6-3 and TRBJ1-5; no clear D. CDR3 length: 13 amino acids. Germline V gene lookup returns CDR1 MNHEY and CDR2 SVGEGT. V lost 4 bases and J 4 bases, leaving 8 bases between the germline ends.

The chain is built from TRBV2 and TRBJ1-2, with no clear D. CDR1 and CDR2 from the germline V gene are SNHLY and FYNNEI. The CDR3 covers 12 residues. Trimming took 1 base from V and 7 from J, leaving 7 bases between them. CDR3 nucleotide sequence: TGTGCCAGCAGTGAAGTTCGGGGTGGCTACACCTTC. Its protein product is CASSEVRGGYTF.

The chain recombines TRBV5-1 with TRBJ2-1; tentatively, D is TRBD1 (6 bases). CDR3 size: 14 residues. V lost 0 bases, J lost 5 bases, and 9 bases lay in between. Per germline, CDR1 SGHRS and CDR2 YFSETQ. In nucleotides, the CDR3 is TGCGCCAGCAGCTTGGAACAGGGAGACAATGAGCAGTTCTTC. Amino acids: CASSLEQGDNEQFF.

The V and J genes are TRBV6-5 and TRBJ2-5, with D possibly TRBD1 on 6 matching bases. Per the germline V gene, CDR1 is MNHEY and CDR2 is SVGAGI. V dropped 4 bases and J dropped 5 bases, with 11 bases sitting between them. There are 13 residues in the CDR3. CDR3 sequence (DNA): TGTGCCAGCAGTTGGACCCAGGGGGAGACCCAGTACTTC. Translated: CASSWTQGETQYF.

The chain uses TRBV7-8 and TRBJ2-6, with D maybe TRBD1 (6 bases). Germline V gives CDR1 SGHVS, CDR2 FQNEAQ. The length of the CDR3 is 16 residues. V was shortened by 5 bases and J by 0 bases, with 11 bases between the two germline ends. The CDR3 region has the DNA TGTGCCAGCAGCGAAGACAGGATCTCTGGGGCCAACGTCCTGACTTTC. This encodes CASSEDRISGANVLTF.

This clone has just a few counts. This chain joins TRBV4-3 and TRBJ1-2; 7 nucleotides line up with TRBD1. Germline V gene sequence: CDR1 LGHNA, CDR2 YSLEER. The CDR3 sequence is 15 residues long. With V trimmed by 0 bases and J by 2 bases, 3 bases remained unmatched. The CDR3: CASSQDRGFNYGYTF. The CDR3 nucleotides read TGCGCCAGCAGCCAAGACAGGGGGTTCAACTATGGCTACACCTTC.

The table lists this clone with a count of one. The gene calls are TRBV19 and TRBJ1-2; D perhaps matches TRBD1 (5 bases). Trimming took 4 bases from V and 2 from J, leaving 14 bases between them. Germline-derived CDR1 and CDR2 are LNHDA and SQIVND (reference sequence). The CDR3 totals 15 residues. This CDR3 reads CASSTPGDVNYGYTF. As DNA, the CDR3 is TGTGCCAGTAGTACCCCGGGGGACGTAAACTATGGCTACACCTTC.

The V call is TRBV5-1, the J call TRBJ2-1, with a possible D match to TRBD1 (6 bases). Trimming stripped 3 bases from V and 8 bases from J, with 15 bases between. The CDR3 runs 14 residues. Germline V gives CDR1 SGHRS, CDR2 YFSETQ. CDR3 DNA: TGCGCCAGCAGCTCAGCCCCGGACAGCCATGAGCAGTTCTTC. It yields the protein CASSSAPDSHEQFF.

The chain uses TRBV5-4 and TRBJ2-7, with D maybe TRBD1 (6 bases). Germline V CDR1 and CDR2: SGHNT, YYREEE (reference sequence). Trimming took 2 bases from V and 0 from J, leaving 6 bases between them. CDR3 length: 13 residues. CDR3 region: CASSFRGSYEQYF. DNA of the CDR3: TGTGCCAGCAGCTTCAGGGGCTCCTACGAGCAGTACTTC.

The chain is built from TRBV3-1 (or the pseudogene TRBV3-2) and TRBJ2-4; a weak D match, TRBD1 (5 bases). Trimming stripped 4 bases from V and 0 bases from J, with 13 bases between. The V gene's germline CDR1 is LGHDT and CDR2 YNNKEL (reference sequence). The CDR3 is 16 amino acids. The CDR3 DNA sequence: TGTGCCAGCAGCCCTAAGGGGCCACTAGCCAAAAACATTCAGTACTTC. This translates into CASSPKGPLAKNIQYF.

J is TRBJ2-7 and V is TRBV6-5; 7 bases agree with TRBD1. Germline loops: CDR1 MNHEY, CDR2 SVGAGI. The CDR3 length is 15 residues. Losses at the gene ends were 2 bases for V and 5 bases for J; bases not matched to a gene: 9. In DNA form, the CDR3 reads TGTGCCAGCAGTTACAGGGGGCCAGGGAAGGACGAGCAGTACTTC. Translated, it gives CASSYRGPGKDEQYF.

The chain recombines TRBV5-1 with TRBJ2-7; 9 bases line up with TRBD1. Germline CDR1 and CDR2: SGHRS and YFSETQ. With V trimmed by 4 bases and J by 1 base, 9 bases remained unmatched. The CDR3 covers 16 residues. The CDR3 coding sequence is TGCGCCAGCAGCAAAGGTGCCGGGACAGGGTCCTACGAGCAGTACTTC. Amino acid sequence: CASSKGAGTGSYEQYF.